This is a list of T cell receptor beta chains from one sample in a study of cytomegalovirus exposure and HLA in healthy donors. Data came from immunoSEQ multiplex PCR; TCRdb stores just in-frame clones and leaves some out. The sample carries 100,000 to 150,000 clones, 75% to 85% recorded once. The sequencing sample was made of PBMCs. These TCRs come from a man aged 40-49 years in good health and CMV-seronegative. Each CDR3 is given with its conserved first and last residue. The D gene is left open where the match is weak. Rows give clone size only sometimes, using once, few, many, or a class for an expanded clone.

CDR3 protein: CAISEVKQGLANQPQHF; CDR3 DNA: TGTGCCATCAGTGAGGTGAAACAGGGGCTTGCCAACCAGCCCCAGCATTTT; V gene: TRBV10-3; clone size: once; J gene: TRBJ1-5; D gene: TRBD1
CDR3 protein: CASSLDPPRTGLTYEQYF; CDR3 DNA: TGCGCCAGCAGCTTGGACCCCCCTCGGACAGGCCTGACCTACGAGCAGTACTTC; V gene: TRBV5-1; clone size: NA; J gene: TRBJ2-7; D gene: TRBD1
CDR3 protein: CASSFQGADTQYF; CDR3 DNA: TGTGCCAGCAGTTTTCAGGGTGCAGATACGCAGTATTTT; V gene: TRBV27; clone size: once; J gene: TRBJ2-3; D gene: NA
CDR3 protein: CASSLGQGVVENEQFF; CDR3 DNA: TGTGCCAGCAGCTTAGGACAAGGAGTGGTTGAGAATGAGCAGTTCTTC; V gene: TRBV5-4; clone size: NA; J gene: TRBJ2-1; D gene: NA
CDR3 protein: CASSPSENQPQHF; CDR3 DNA: TGTGCCAGCAGCCCTAGTGAAAATCAGCCCCAGCATTTT; V gene: TRBV6-6; clone size: few; J gene: TRBJ1-5; D gene: NA
CDR3 protein: CASSSSGGGPTDTQYF; CDR3 DNA: TGTGCCAGCAGCTCCTCTGGGGGCGGGCCCACAGATACGCAGTATTTT; V gene: TRBV7-8; clone size: NA; J gene: TRBJ2-3; D gene: NA
CDR3 protein: CASSLFYREGSGYTF; CDR3 DNA: TGTGCCAGCAGTTTATTTTACCGGGAGGGTTCCGGCTACACCTTC; V gene: TRBV28; clone size: NA; J gene: TRBJ1-2; D gene: NA
CDR3 protein: CSVERASADTQYF; CDR3 DNA: TGCAGCGTTGAACGGGCTAGCGCAGATACGCAGTATTTT; V gene: TRBV29-1; clone size: NA; J gene: TRBJ2-3; D gene: NA
CDR3 protein: CAISEQAVAGSPQETQYF; CDR3 DNA: TGTGCCATCAGTGAGCAAGCGGTGGCGGGCAGCCCACAAGAGACCCAGTACTTC; V gene: TRBV10-3; clone size: NA; J gene: TRBJ2-5; D gene: NA
CDR3 protein: CASSEVVPQYF; CDR3 DNA: TGTGCCAGCAGTGAAGTAGTGCCGCAGTACTTC; V gene: TRBV2; clone size: NA; J gene: TRBJ2-7; D gene: NA
CDR3 protein: CASSFTGGTIETQYF; CDR3 DNA: TGTGCCAGCAGCTTTACCGGGGGGACCATAGAGACCCAGTACTTC; V gene: TRBV11-2; clone size: NA; J gene: TRBJ2-5; D gene: TRBD2
CDR3 protein: CASSQEGQGNTGELFF; CDR3 DNA: TGCGCCAGCAGCCAAGAGGGACAGGGGAACACCGGGGAGCTGTTTTTT; V gene: TRBV4-1; clone size: NA; J gene: TRBJ2-2; D gene: TRBD1
CDR3 protein: CASRPTGGGYGYTF; CDR3 DNA: TGTGCCAGCAGACCGACAGGGGGAGGCTATGGCTACACCTTC; V gene: TRBV2; clone size: few; J gene: TRBJ1-2; D gene: TRBD1
CDR3 protein: CASSLVGRPEAQYF; CDR3 DNA: TGTGCCAGCAGCTTGGTTGGGCGCCCGGAGGCCCAGTACTTC; V gene: TRBV5-8; clone size: NA; J gene: TRBJ2-5; D gene: NA
CDR3 protein: CASSVAGGAANEKLFF; CDR3 DNA: TGCGCCAGCAGCGTGGCAGGGGGTGCCGCTAATGAAAAACTGTTTTTT; V gene: TRBV5-1; clone size: NA; J gene: TRBJ1-4; D gene: TRBD1
CDR3 protein: CASSEWTSGALEQYF; CDR3 DNA: TGTGCCAGCAGTGAATGGACTAGCGGAGCCCTCGAGCAGTACTTC; V gene: TRBV6-1; clone size: NA; J gene: TRBJ2-7; D gene: TRBD2
CDR3 protein: CATGETTGPSEQYF; CDR3 DNA: TGTGCCACCGGGGAAACGACAGGTCCTAGCGAGCAGTACTTC; V gene: TRBV6-1; clone size: NA; J gene: TRBJ2-7; D gene: NA
CDR3 protein: CASSLGPDSGFSTDTQYF; CDR3 DNA: TGTGCCAGCAGCTTAGGTCCGGATAGCGGATTCTCCACAGATACGCAGTATTTT; V gene: TRBV7-7; clone size: NA; J gene: TRBJ2-3; D gene: NA
CDR3 protein: CASSPSGGGLETQYF; CDR3 DNA: TGCGCCAGCAGCCCTAGCGGGGGGGGCTTAGAGACCCAGTACTTC; V gene: TRBV5-1; clone size: NA; J gene: TRBJ2-5; D gene: TRBD2
CDR3 protein: CASSVLNYNEQFF; CDR3 DNA: TGTGCCAGCAGTGTTCTAAACTACAATGAGCAGTTCTTC; V gene: TRBV6-1; clone size: few; J gene: TRBJ2-1; D gene: NA
CDR3 protein: CASSSSQGNSPLHF; CDR3 DNA: TGTGCCAGCAGCTCATCACAGGGTAATTCACCCCTCCACTTT; V gene: TRBV7-9; clone size: NA; J gene: TRBJ1-6; D gene: NA
CDR3 protein: CASSRDSNTEAFF; CDR3 DNA: TGTGCCAGCAGCCGGGACAGCAACACTGAAGCTTTCTTT; V gene: TRBV6-4; clone size: NA; J gene: TRBJ1-1; D gene: TRBD1
CDR3 protein: CASSILTGGWQPQHF; CDR3 DNA: TGTGCCAGTAGTATCCTAACGGGCGGGTGGCAGCCCCAGCATTTT; V gene: TRBV19; clone size: NA; J gene: TRBJ1-5; D gene: NA
CDR3 protein: CASLPLATNEKLFF; CDR3 DNA: TGCGCCAGCCTGCCGTTGGCTACTAATGAAAAACTGTTTTTT; V gene: TRBV5-1; clone size: few; J gene: TRBJ1-4; D gene: NA
CDR3 protein: CASSFSSEQYF; CDR3 DNA: TGTGCCAGCAGCTTCTCGAGCGAGCAGTACTTC; V gene: TRBV7-9; clone size: few; J gene: TRBJ2-7; D gene: NA
CDR3 protein: CASSPGTSAIEQYF; CDR3 DNA: TGTGCCAGCAGTCCGGGGACTAGCGCGATCGAGCAGTACTTC; V gene: TRBV27; clone size: NA; J gene: TRBJ2-7; D gene: TRBD2
CDR3 protein: CASSYGTGLDYGYTF; CDR3 DNA: TGTGCCAGCAGTTACGGGACAGGGTTGGACTATGGCTACACCTTC; V gene: TRBV6-5; clone size: NA; J gene: TRBJ1-2; D gene: TRBD1
CDR3 protein: CASSFGGTQSYEQYF; CDR3 DNA: TGCGCCAGCAGCTTTGGGGGGACTCAATCCTACGAGCAGTACTTC; V gene: TRBV5-1; clone size: NA; J gene: TRBJ2-7; D gene: NA
CDR3 protein: CASSLVPKAGYEQYF; CDR3 DNA: TGCGCCAGCAGCTTGGTCCCTAAAGCGGGATACGAGCAGTACTTC; V gene: TRBV5-1; clone size: NA; J gene: TRBJ2-7; D gene: TRBD2
CDR3 protein: CASSFGGTAYEQYF; CDR3 DNA: TGTGCCAGCAGTTTTGGGGGGACAGCCTACGAGCAGTACTTC; V gene: TRBV28; clone size: NA; J gene: TRBJ2-7; D gene: NA
CDR3 protein: CASSEMAVNTEAFF; CDR3 DNA: TGTGCCAGCAGTGAAATGGCAGTTAACACTGAAGCTTTCTTT; V gene: TRBV2; clone size: few; J gene: TRBJ1-1; D gene: NA
CDR3 protein: CASSPGRVDQYF; CDR3 DNA: TGCGCCAGCAGCCCCGGGAGGGTTGACCAGTACTTC; V gene: TRBV5-1; clone size: NA; J gene: TRBJ2-5; D gene: TRBD2
CDR3 protein: CASSLVTGGDYEQYF; CDR3 DNA: TGCGCCAGCAGCTTGGTCACAGGGGGGGACTACGAGCAGTACTTC; V gene: TRBV5-1; clone size: NA; J gene: TRBJ2-7; D gene: NA
CDR3 protein: CASSLGTSELTDTQYF; CDR3 DNA: TGCGCCAGCAGCTTGGGGACTAGCGAACTCACAGATACGCAGTATTTT; V gene: TRBV5-1; clone size: NA; J gene: TRBJ2-3; D gene: TRBD2
CDR3 protein: CTRSNLDRGPYNEQFF; CDR3 DNA: TGCACCAGATCGAACCTCGACAGGGGACCCTACAATGAGCAGTTCTTC; V gene: TRBV1; clone size: NA; J gene: TRBJ2-1; D gene: NA
CDR3 protein: CASSVGGDSTDTQYF; CDR3 DNA: TGTGCCAGCAGCGTAGGCGGTGACAGCACAGATACGCAGTATTTT; V gene: TRBV9; clone size: NA; J gene: TRBJ2-3; D gene: NA
CDR3 protein: CASSPRTRSDTQYF; CDR3 DNA: TGTGCCAGCAGCCCCCGGACTAGGTCAGATACGCAGTATTTT; V gene: TRBV13; clone size: once; J gene: TRBJ2-3; D gene: TRBD2
CDR3 protein: CASSPSGAGDHIQYF; CDR3 DNA: TGTGCCAGCAGTCCCTCCGGAGCGGGAGATCACATTCAGTACTTC; V gene: TRBV6-6; clone size: NA; J gene: TRBJ2-4; D gene: TRBD2
CDR3 protein: CASSHRGAHNQPQHF; CDR3 DNA: TGTGCCAGCAGCCACCGTGGGGCACACAATCAGCCCCAGCATTTT; V gene: TRBV7-8; clone size: NA; J gene: TRBJ1-5; D gene: NA
CDR3 protein: CATSRDRARLRVGELFF; CDR3 DNA: TGTGCCACCAGCAGAGATAGAGCGCGTTTAAGAGTCGGGGAGCTGTTTTTT; V gene: TRBV15; clone size: NA; J gene: TRBJ2-2; D gene: NA
CDR3 protein: CSVNGNQETQYF; CDR3 DNA: TGCAGCGTGAACGGGAATCAAGAGACCCAGTACTTC; V gene: TRBV29-1; clone size: NA; J gene: TRBJ2-5; D gene: NA
CDR3 protein: CASSLTGSTSYEQYF; CDR3 DNA: TGCGCCAGCAGCTTGACAGGATCAACCTCCTACGAGCAGTACTTC; V gene: TRBV5-1; clone size: NA; J gene: TRBJ2-7; D gene: NA
CDR3 protein: CASSLGGLYGYTF; CDR3 DNA: TGCGCCAGCAGCTTGGGAGGTCTCTATGGCTACACCTTC; V gene: TRBV5-1; clone size: NA; J gene: TRBJ1-2; D gene: NA
CDR3 protein: CASSPTPGTQAIYGYTF; CDR3 DNA: TGTGCCAGCTCACCTACCCCCGGGACACAGGCAATCTATGGCTACACCTTC; V gene: TRBV18; clone size: NA; J gene: TRBJ1-2; D gene: NA
CDR3 protein: CASSSLWDTQYF; CDR3 DNA: TGTGCCAGCAGTTCGCTATGGGATACGCAGTATTTT; V gene: TRBV28; clone size: NA; J gene: TRBJ2-3; D gene: NA